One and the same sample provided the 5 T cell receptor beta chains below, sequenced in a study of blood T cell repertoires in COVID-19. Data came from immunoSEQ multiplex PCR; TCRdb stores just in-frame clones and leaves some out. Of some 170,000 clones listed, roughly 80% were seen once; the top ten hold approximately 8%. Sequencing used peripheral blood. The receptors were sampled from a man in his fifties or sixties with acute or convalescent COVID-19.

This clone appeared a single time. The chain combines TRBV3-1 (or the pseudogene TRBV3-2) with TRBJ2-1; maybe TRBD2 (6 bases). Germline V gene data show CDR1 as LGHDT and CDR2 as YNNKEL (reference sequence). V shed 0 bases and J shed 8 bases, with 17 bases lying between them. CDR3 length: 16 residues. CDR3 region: CASSQEIGTSPDEQFF. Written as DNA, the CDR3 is TGTGCCAGCAGCCAAGAAATTGGGACTTCACCGGATGAGCAGTTCTTC.

The DNA of the CDR3 is TGCGCCAGCTCCCCCTATCGTAGCGGGGGGGCAAGGGGCAATGAGCAGTTCTTC. Translation: CASSPYRSGGARGNEQFF. The chain combines TRBV10-2 with TRBJ2-1; 11 positions agree with TRBD2. CDR3 length equals 18 residues. V shed 8 bases and J 6 bases; nucleotides not matched to a gene: 18. Germline V gene lookup returns CDR1 WSHSY and CDR2 SAAADI.

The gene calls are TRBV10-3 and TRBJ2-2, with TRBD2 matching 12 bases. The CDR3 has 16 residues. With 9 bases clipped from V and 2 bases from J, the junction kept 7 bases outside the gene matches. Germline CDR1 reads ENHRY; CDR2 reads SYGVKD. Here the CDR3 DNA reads TGTGCCATTGCTAGCGGGGGGGCCTTAAACACCGGGGAGCTGTTTTTT. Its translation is CAIASGGALNTGELFF.

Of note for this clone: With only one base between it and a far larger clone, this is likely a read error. CDR3 in amino acids: CASSFYSNQPQHF. CDR3 nucleotide sequence: TGTGCCAGCAGCTTCTATAGCAATCAGCCCCAGCATTTT. The chain carries TRBV7-9 and TRBJ1-5; D ambiguous. With 3 bases removed from V and 0 bases from J, the gap between germline ends came to 3 bases. This CDR3 is built from 13 residues. The germline gives CDR1 SEHNR, CDR2 FQNEAQ (reference sequence).

CDR3 protein: CASSLTGGNEAFF. The CDR3 DNA reads TGTGCCAGCAGCTTGACAGGGGGCAATGAGGCTTTCTTT. J is TRBJ1-1 and V is TRBV5-4, with 9 nucleotides matching TRBD1. The ends lost 1 base at V and 11 bases at J; junction bases unmatched: 6. Germline V CDR1 and CDR2: SGHNT, YYREEE (reference sequence). The CDR3 runs 13 residues.